This passage covers 30 T cell receptor beta chains from one sample sequenced in a study of blood T cell repertoires in COVID-19. Generated by immunoSEQ multiplex PCR, the TCRdb table keeps only in-frame clones and is missing some. The data show 150,000 to 170,000 clones, approximately 80% seen once. The sample comprised peripheral blood. Every receptor here comes from a woman aged 55-70 years with COVID-19, enrolled during active disease.

This rearrangement joins TRBV5-4 to TRBJ1-2; possibly TRBD1 for D (5 bases). This CDR3 spans 14 amino acids. V was trimmed by 0 bases and J by 3 bases, leaving 9 bases between them. CDR1 is SGHNT and CDR2 is YYREEE in the germline V gene (reference sequence). The DNA for the CDR3 is TGTGCCAGCAGCTTGGACGACAGACACTATGGCTACACCTTC. The encoded protein is CASSLDDRHYGYTF.

The gene calls are TRBV2 and TRBJ1-3; no firm D call. The germline V and J ends were trimmed by 6 bases and 3 bases, with 12 bases remaining between them. Germline CDR1 reads SNHLY; CDR2 reads FYNNEI. The CDR3 consists of 14 residues. CDR3 bases: TGTGCCAGCAGAGAACGGGGAGTTGGAAACACCATATATTTT. Translation gives CASRERGVGNTIYF. The complete variable domain, with remaining parts taken from reference TRBV2 and TRBJ1-3, reads EPEVTQTPSHQVTQMGQEVILRCVPISNHLYFYWYRQILGQKVEFLVSFYNNEISEKSEIFDDQFSVERPDGSNFTLKIRSTKLEDSAMYFCASRERGVGNTIYFGEGSWLTVV.

A few counts support this clone. The rearrangement uses TRBV7-9 and TRBJ1-4; 7 bases align to TRBD1. Germline V CDR1 and CDR2: SEHNR, FQNEAQ (reference sequence). Trimming at V came to 5 bases and at J to 4 bases, leaving 10 bases not matched to a gene. The CDR3 is 16 amino acids. The CDR3 loop is CASSEGQAYDNEKLFF. For the CDR3, the DNA is TGTGCCAGCAGCGAAGGACAGGCCTACGATAATGAAAAACTGTTTTTT.

The chain is built from TRBV4-1 and TRBJ1-6; D gene ambiguous. Trimming cost V 4 bases and J 7 bases, with 20 bases left between them. Germline CDR1 and CDR2: MGHRA and YSYEKL. The CDR3 is 17 residues long. The CDR3 loop is CASSPLLPTPPNSPLHF. CDR3 DNA sequence: TGCGCCAGCAGCCCCTTACTTCCAACCCCTCCCAATTCACCCCTCCACTTT.

The rearrangement joins TRBV9 to TRBJ2-5; TRBD2 aligns across 14 bases. Germline trimming cut 0 bases from V and 5 bases from J; bases unmatched to any gene: 24. CDR3 size: 23 residues. CDR1 SGDLS and CDR2 YYNGEE come from the germline V gene. CDR3 nucleotide sequence: TGTGCCAGCAGCGTAGCCCCCCGGACAGGGGGACTAGCGGGAGACCTTGTCGGGGAGACCCAGTACTTC. Translation: CASSVAPRTGGLAGDLVGETQYF.

V is TRBV18 and J is TRBJ2-7, with 9 bases aligning to TRBD1. With V trimmed by 3 bases and J by 2 bases, 2 bases remained unmatched. The germline gives CDR1 KGHSH, CDR2 LQKENI. The CDR3 runs to 14 residues. The CDR3 region has the DNA TGTGCCAGCTCACCTCGGACAGGGGCCTACGAGCAGTACTTC. This encodes CASSPRTGAYEQYF.

The genes are TRBV7-9 and TRBJ2-3, with D uncertain. Germline V CDR1 and CDR2: SEHNR, FQNEAQ (reference sequence). This CDR3 region has 11 residues. With 5 bases removed from V and 6 bases from J, the gap between germline ends came to 6 bases. CDR3 coding DNA: TGTGCCAGCAGCACCGGGGATACGCAGTATTTT. Translated: CASSTGDTQYF.

This clone was detected a few times. The V and J genes are TRBV5-6 and TRBJ2-7; the D gene is possibly TRBD2 (6 bases). The germline gives CDR1 SGHDT, CDR2 YYEEEE. This CDR3 is built from 16 residues. Between the trimmed V and J ends, which lost 4 bases and 4 bases, there was a span of 21 bases. CDR3 DNA: TGTGCCAGCAGCCCCTGGGTCGCGGGGAGGCCTTACGAGCAGTACTTC. Translation: CASSPWVAGRPYEQYF.

CDR3 in DNA: TGTGCCATCAGTGACAGGGGCATTTCTGGAAACACCATATATTTT. This sequence encodes CAISDRGISGNTIYF. The genes are TRBV10-3 and TRBJ1-3; TRBD1 might be the D (6 bases). This CDR3 contains 15 residues. Trimming took off 3 bases at V and 1 base at J, with 10 bases between the two ends. In germline, CDR1 is ENHRY, CDR2 SYGVKD.

The V gene is TRBV15, the J gene TRBJ1-3, with D hard to call. Between the trimmed V and J ends, which lost 1 base and 4 bases, there was a span of 14 bases. This CDR3 region has 16 residues. Germline V CDR1 and CDR2: LNHNV, YYDKDF (reference sequence). CDR3 sequence (DNA): TGTGCCACCAGCAGAGGCAGGACGGAGGCGGGAAACACCATATATTTT. It codes for CATSRGRTEAGNTIYF.

V and J are TRBV29-1 and TRBJ1-2, with a weak D call TRBD1 (5 bases). The CDR3 totals 18 residues. CDR1 and CDR2 (germline): SQVTM, ANQGSEA. V lost 1 base, J lost 5 bases, and 26 bases lay in between. In DNA form, the CDR3 reads TGCAGCGTTGAAGGGGAGTGGGCAGGGAGGGAGAAAGGATATGGCTACACCTTC. This gives the protein CSVEGEWAGREKGYGYTF.

This sequence joins TRBV6-5 and TRBJ2-4; weak D call: TRBD1 (5 bases). The germline V gene encodes CDR1 MNHEY and CDR2 SVGAGI. The V and J ends lost 7 bases and 3 bases respectively, with 10 bases between them. The CDR3 extends over 13 amino acids. The DNA of the CDR3 is TGTGCCAGCACCCTGACAGTCAAAAACATTCAGTACTTC. Translated, it gives CASTLTVKNIQYF.

This rearrangement joins TRBV5-1 to TRBJ2-5, with a weak D call TRBD2 (7 bases). The CDR3 extends over 15 amino acids. Trimming took 2 bases from V and 5 from J, leaving 16 bases between them. Germline V gene lookup returns CDR1 SGHRS and CDR2 YFSETQ. CDR3 sequence reads: CASSFTGLGGETQYF. CDR3 sequence (DNA): TGCGCCAGCAGCTTCACAGGGCTGGGAGGGGAGACCCAGTACTTC.

This chain joins TRBV29-1 and TRBJ1-5; 8 bases agree with TRBD1. Per the germline V gene, CDR1 is SQVTM and CDR2 is ANQGSEA. The CDR3 is 14 residues long. V trimming: 6 bases; J trimming: 2 bases; junction bases outside the gene matches: 6. The CDR3 is CSVIPGQGNQPQHF. Written as DNA, the CDR3 is TGCAGCGTCATTCCGGGACAGGGCAATCAGCCCCAGCATTTT.

This clone was found once. V gene TRBV5-1 combines with J gene TRBJ2-1; 8 bases map to TRBD2. V shed 4 bases and J 4 bases; nucleotides not matched to a gene: 7. Germline V gene sequence: CDR1 SGHRS, CDR2 YFSETQ. CDR3 size: 15 residues. CDR3 in amino acids: CASSLRTGGYNEQFF. CDR3 DNA sequence: TGCGCCAGCAGCCTACGCACGGGGGGGTACAATGAGCAGTTCTTC.

Only one count was recorded for this clone. The chain carries TRBV6-2 or TRBV6-3 and TRBJ2-5; 10 bases map to TRBD1. CDR1 is MNHEY, CDR2 SVGEGT, per germline. V trimming: 5 bases; J trimming: 4 bases; junction bases outside the gene matches: 4. The CDR3 extends over 14 amino acids. The CDR3 DNA follows: TGTGCCAGCAGTCATGGACAGGGGGGAGAGACCCAGTACTTC. Protein sequence: CASSHGQGGETQYF.

J is TRBJ1-4 and V is TRBV25-1; TRBD1 might be the D (5 bases). The germline V gene encodes CDR1 MGHDK and CDR2 SYGVNS. The CDR3 runs 16 residues. V was trimmed by 2 bases and J by 0 bases, leaving 10 bases between them. CDR3 DNA sequence: TGTGCCAGCAGTGAACCCAGGGTGACAACTAATGAAAAACTGTTTTTT. Protein sequence: CASSEPRVTTNEKLFF.

The sample holds many counts of this clone. The chain uses TRBV6-5 and TRBJ1-3, with unresolved D. Germline V gene data show CDR1 as MNHEY and CDR2 as SVGAGI. This CDR3 is 15 amino acids long. V was pared by 6 bases and J by 3 bases, with 15 bases between. CDR3 loop: CASRDGVSFGNTIYF. In DNA, the CDR3 is TGTGCCAGCAGGGACGGGGTCAGCTTTGGAAACACCATATATTTT.

The chain joins TRBV24-1 to TRBJ1-1; 9 nucleotides agree with TRBD1. After removal of 7 bases from V and 2 bases from J, the junction contained 7 bases not matched to a gene. This CDR3 has 15 residues. Germline CDR1 is KGHDR and CDR2 is SFDVKD. CDR3 loop: CATSPRDRDNTEAFF. The CDR3 coding sequence is TGTGCCACCAGCCCCCGGGACAGGGACAACACTGAAGCTTTCTTT.

This clone showed up just once. CDR3: CASSRRTARTDYEQYF. CDR3 bases: TGTGCCAGCAGCAGACGGACAGCCCGAACCGACTACGAGCAGTACTTC. The rearrangement uses TRBV7-9 and TRBJ2-7; a possible D gene is TRBD1 (6 bases). Germline CDR1 reads SEHNR; CDR2 reads FQNEAQ (reference sequence). Trimming cost V 5 bases and J 3 bases, with 20 bases left between them. The CDR3 has 16 amino acids.

The V gene is TRBV19, the J gene TRBJ1-4; 8 bases match TRBD1. V was pared by 5 bases and J by 0 bases, with 8 bases of the junction left unmatched. The CDR3 contains 17 residues. Germline V lookup: CDR1 LNHDA, CDR2 SQIVND (reference sequence). For the CDR3, the DNA is TGTGCCAGTAGTGATAGAGGACAGGGCGCAACTAATGAAAAACTGTTTTTT. Encoded protein: CASSDRGQGATNEKLFF.

The chain carries TRBV6-5 and TRBJ1-3, with D hard to call. The CDR3 extends over 15 amino acids. Trimming removed 7 bases from V and 0 bases from J, with 13 bases in between. The germline CDR1 and CDR2 sequences are MNHEY and SVGAGI. Here the CDR3 reads CASMAPINSGNTIYF. For the CDR3, the DNA is TGTGCCAGCATGGCCCCAATTAACTCTGGAAACACCATATATTTT.

This clone was recorded once. The chain links TRBV6-5 to TRBJ2-2; 9 bases match TRBD1. The CDR3 spans 15 residues. CDR1 MNHEY and CDR2 SVGAGI come from the germline V gene. V lost 6 bases to trimming and J lost 4 bases; unmatched junction nucleotides: 6. The CDR3 loop reads CASSQQGASTGELFF. Written as DNA, the CDR3 is TGTGCCAGCAGCCAACAGGGGGCGAGCACCGGGGAGCTGTTTTTT.

The rearrangement joins TRBV12-3 or TRBV12-4 to TRBJ1-2; D gene uncertain. Deletions cut 5 bases from V and 4 bases from J, with 8 bases between. The CDR3 is 12 residues long. The CDR3 coding sequence is TGTGCCAGCAGTCGGACTGGCTATGGCTACACCTTC. The encoded protein is CASSRTGYGYTF.

V and J are TRBV2 and TRBJ1-1; TRBD1 aligns across 7 bases. Germline V gene sequence: CDR1 SNHLY, CDR2 FYNNEI. Germline trimming cut 5 bases from V and 7 bases from J; bases unmatched to any gene: 4. The CDR3 length is 12 residues. CDR3 sequence: CASSFRQGEAFF. The CDR3 DNA follows: TGTGCCAGCAGTTTTAGACAGGGTGAAGCTTTCTTT.

The J gene is TRBJ1-5, the V gene TRBV7-6; no clear D gene. Trimming removed 1 base at V and 2 bases at J, with 9 bases between. Germline CDR1 SGHVS, CDR2 FNYEAQ. The CDR3 loop spans 15 amino acids. CDR3 in amino acids: CASSLDGLGNQPQHF. As DNA, the CDR3 is TGTGCCAGCAGCTTAGACGGACTGGGCAATCAGCCCCAGCATTTT.

This clone was observed a single time. The J gene is TRBJ2-3, the V gene TRBV7-9; 7 nucleotides align to TRBD1. Trimming at V came to 1 base and at J to 2 bases, leaving 6 bases not matched to a gene. Germline CDR1 and CDR2: SEHNR and FQNEAQ (reference sequence). The CDR3 is 16 residues long. Written as DNA, the CDR3 is TGTGCCAGCAGCTTAGGTGCAGGGGGATACACAGATACGCAGTATTTT. The encoded protein is CASSLGAGGYTDTQYF. Full variable domain (outside the CDR3, taken from reference TRBV7-9 and TRBJ2-3): DTGVSQNPRHKITKRGQNVTFRCDPISEHNRLYWYRQTLGQGPEFLTYFQNEAQLEKSRLLSDRFSAERPKGSFSTLEIQRTEQGDSAMYLCASSLGAGGYTDTQYFGPGTRLTVL.

This chain connects TRBV5-1 to TRBJ1-2, with D unresolved. Germline loops: CDR1 SGHRS, CDR2 YFSETQ. Deletions cut 2 bases from V and 1 base from J, with 6 bases between. The CDR3 is 13 residues long. As DNA, the CDR3 is TGCGCCAGCAGCTTCGCCAGTAACTATGGCTACACCTTC. Its protein product is CASSFASNYGYTF.

This chain connects TRBV6-6 to TRBJ1-1; TRBD1 matches at 8 bases. The CDR3 loop spans 15 amino acids. The germline V gene encodes CDR1 MNHNY and CDR2 SVGAGI (reference sequence). V shed 5 bases and J 3 bases; nucleotides not matched to a gene: 8. The CDR3 sequence is CASSTTGTGDTEAFF. The CDR3 coding sequence is TGTGCCAGCAGTACCACCGGGACAGGAGACACTGAAGCTTTCTTT.

The chain couples TRBV5-5 to TRBJ1-5; 9 bases agree with TRBD1. Germline V gene lookup returns CDR1 SGHKS and CDR2 YYEKEE (reference sequence). This CDR3 is built from 15 residues. V shed 0 bases, J shed 6 bases, and the junction held 4 bases outside the gene matches. CDR3: CASSLEADRGQPQHF. The CDR3, as DNA: TGTGCCAGCAGCTTGGAAGCGGACAGGGGTCAGCCCCAGCATTTT. Complete variable domain (other parts from reference TRBV5-5 and TRBJ1-5): DAGVTQSPTHLIKTRGQQVTLRCSPISGHKSVSWYQQVLGQGPQFIFQYYEKEERGRGNFPDRFSARQFPNYSSELNVNALLLGDSALYLCASSLEADRGQPQHFGDGTRLSIL.